The 8 T cell receptor beta chains below all came from one sample that was sequenced in a study of OX40 agonist ivuxolimab in advanced cancers. The library was prepared using the immunoSEQ multiplex PCR assay. TCRdb carries this immuneACCESS record with in-frame sequences only. Its versions omit some clonotypes, under half of them owing to an unresolved V gene in the studies checked, with the rest unexplained. The sample table lists about 79,000 clones, 88% of them with a count of one. Of the sample, approximately 4% is held by the ten largest clones. Sequenced here: CD4+ or CD8+ T cells sorted from blood, sampled in a trial of the OX40 agonist ivuxolimab. The receptors come from an adult with an advanced solid tumor such as melanoma, head and neck, liver or kidney cancer.

The chain joins TRBV29-1 to TRBJ1-2, with D tentatively TRBD1 (6 bases). The germline V gene has CDR1 SQVTM and CDR2 ANQGSEA. The CDR3 loop spans 13 amino acids. The V and J ends lost 3 bases and 4 bases respectively, with 12 bases between them. Here the CDR3 DNA reads TGCAGCGTTGAGCGAGTGACAGGCTATGGCTACACCTTC. It yields the protein CSVERVTGYGYTF.

V is TRBV28 and J is TRBJ2-5; the D gene could be TRBD1 or TRBD2 (5 bases each). V lost 5 bases and J 5 bases, leaving 18 bases between the germline ends. This CDR3 has 15 amino acids. Per the germline V gene, CDR1 is MDHEN and CDR2 is SYDVKM. The CDR3 here is CASSGDPKAGETQYF. The CDR3, as DNA: TGTGCCAGCAGTGGGGACCCTAAGGCAGGGGAGACCCAGTACTTC.

The chain carries TRBV29-1 and TRBJ2-3; D is unclear. Trimming took off 4 bases at V and 0 bases at J, with 5 bases between the two ends. CDR1 is SQVTM, CDR2 ANQGSEA, per germline. The CDR3 is 12 amino acids. CDR3 region: CSVAPSTDTQYF. CDR3 nucleotide sequence: TGCAGCGTTGCCCCTAGCACAGATACGCAGTATTTT.

The chain recombines TRBV18 with TRBJ1-1; 7 bases map to TRBD1. V was clipped by 6 bases and J by 1 base; unmatched bases: 8. CDR3 length: 15 amino acids. Germline CDR1 and CDR2: KGHSH and LQKENI. CDR3 residues: CASSRGRGQNTEAFF. As DNA, the CDR3 is TGTGCCAGCTCCAGGGGGAGGGGACAGAACACTGAAGCTTTCTTT.

This sequence joins TRBV6-1 and TRBJ1-4; D is unresolved. CDR1 is MNHNS, CDR2 SASEGT, per germline. With 6 bases removed from V and 4 bases from J, the gap between germline ends came to 9 bases. The CDR3 runs to 13 residues. Written as DNA, the CDR3 is TGTGCCAGCAGATCCAGCAGTAATGAAAAACTGTTTTTT. Residues: CASRSSSNEKLFF.

Notes on this clone: The junction shows a germline mismatch at one end, possibly a read error. Different DNA sequences within this sample yield the same CDR3. The chain uses TRBV28 and TRBJ1-3; 8 nucleotides line up with TRBD1. Germline CDR1 is MDHEN and CDR2 is SYDVKM. The CDR3 contains 17 residues. In DNA form, the CDR3 reads TGTGCCAGCAGTTTATCCGCAGGGGGCGGAATGGGAAATACCATATATTTT. Translation gives CASSLSAGGGMGNTIYF.

This chain connects TRBV5-4 to TRBJ2-5; tentative D call: TRBD2 (7 bases). Germline V gene lookup returns CDR1 SGHNT and CDR2 YYREEE (reference sequence). V was trimmed by 3 bases and J by 5 bases, leaving 11 bases between them. This CDR3 is built from 13 residues. The CDR3 here is CASSSRGGETQYF. The CDR3 bases are TGTGCCAGCAGCTCTAGGGGGGGGGAGACCCAGTACTTC.

Turning to this clone: Relative to the germline gene, one junction end is altered; a read error may explain this. The chain is built from TRBV10-2 and TRBJ2-1; D uncertain. CDR1 WSHSY and CDR2 SAAADI come from the germline V gene. The CDR3 spans 11 residues. DNA for the CDR3: TGCGCCAGCAATGAGCTAAATGAGCAGTTCTTC. This translates into CASNELNEQFF.